Detailed here is one TCR beta chain. This specimen comes from a study of cytomegalovirus exposure and HLA in healthy donors. The PCR had 60 Vbeta and 13 Jbeta primers. The assay was immunoSEQ multiplex PCR, and TCRdb's table has in-frame clones only and misses some. This sample has roughly 120,000 clones, with less than 70% found just once. Per germline, CDR1 KGHSH and CDR2 LQKENI. The length of the CDR3 is 14 residues. The V and J ends lost 2 bases and 5 bases, in that order; junction bases with no gene match: 5. The sample comprised PBMCs. V and J are TRBV18 and TRBJ2-7; 8 bases map to TRBD1. This clonotype was obtained from a woman aged 30 to 39 in good health and CMV-seronegative. In nucleotides, the CDR3 is TGTGCCAGCTCACCATTCGGACAGGGAAACGAGCAGTACTTC. Amino acid sequence: CASSPFGQGNEQYF.